Following are 22 T cell receptor beta chains from one sample sequenced in a study of shared clonotypes between healthy human individuals. Libraries were prepared by immunoSEQ multiplex PCR; TCRdb keeps only in-frame clonotypes and omits some of them. The top ten clones hold more than 10% of a sample with 550,000 to 600,000 clones, around 78% of them seen once. The source material was PBMCs. These receptors were obtained from a woman in her 40s in good health. Some clones in this sample may be carry-over from other donors' samples.

To note about this clone: An end of the junction differs from the germline gene, which may be a read error. CDR3 bases: TGTACCAGCAGGCCTACAGGGAAGAGCAATCAGCCCCAGCATTTT. Translated: CTSRPTGKSNQPQHF. This rearrangement joins TRBV6-5 to TRBJ1-5; perhaps TRBD1 as D (6 bases). Germline V gene lookup returns CDR1 MNHEY and CDR2 SVGAGI. This CDR3 has 15 amino acids.

The chain links TRBV9 to TRBJ1-5; 8 nucleotides agree with TRBD1. The CDR3 is 16 residues long. Germline V gene sequence: CDR1 SGDLS, CDR2 YYNGEE. Trimming took 4 bases from V and 0 from J; bases not matched to a gene: 6. This CDR3 is CASSPGGSSSNQPQHF. DNA of the CDR3: TGTGCCAGCAGCCCAGGGGGCTCTAGTAGCAATCAGCCCCAGCATTTT.

This chain uses TRBV7-2 with TRBJ2-5, with D uncertain. Germline CDR1 SGHTA, CDR2 FQGNSA. This CDR3 is 15 amino acids long. Trimming pared 4 bases from V and 5 bases from J, leaving 17 bases between. The CDR3 region has the DNA TGTGCCAGCAGCTCTAATGCCCGTGCGTGGGAGACCCAGTACTTC. Protein product: CASSSNARAWETQYF.

With regard to this clone: A read error is possible here, since a much larger clone lies one base away. At the DNA level, this CDR3 is encoded by other sequences in the same sample as well. The chain recombines TRBV28 with TRBJ1-5; 8 positions match TRBD1. The V and J ends lost 6 bases and 4 bases, in that order; junction bases with no gene match: 2. The germline V gene has CDR1 MDHEN and CDR2 SYDVKM. This CDR3 contains 13 residues. DNA of the CDR3: TGTGCCAGCAGACGGACAGGGAATCAGCCCCAGCATTTT. It yields the protein CASRRTGNQPQHF.

V usage is TRBV7-2 and J usage is TRBJ2-5; D tentatively reads TRBD1 or TRBD2 (5 bases each). The V end was cut by 5 bases, the J end by 3 bases, with 16 bases between. This CDR3 region has 15 residues. Germline V gives CDR1 SGHTA, CDR2 FQGNSA. CDR3 residues: CASSKDPGPEETQYF. The CDR3 DNA reads as TGTGCCAGCAGCAAGGATCCGGGACCAGAAGAGACCCAGTACTTC.

As to this clone: Within the sample, other DNA sequences also encode this same CDR3. The chain has TRBV19 and TRBJ2-1; TRBD2 might be the D (5 bases). CDR3 length: 15 residues. CDR1 is LNHDA and CDR2 is SQIVND in the germline V gene (reference sequence). V lost 1 base, J lost 4 bases, and 11 bases lay in between. The CDR3 bases are TGTGCCAGTAGTATAGTAGGAGCGGTGTACAATGAGCAGTTCTTC. This codes for CASSIVGAVYNEQFF.

The chain has TRBV4-3 and TRBJ2-7; D perhaps matches TRBD2 (6 bases). From germline, CDR1 is LGHNA and CDR2 YSLEER. This CDR3 contains 16 residues. The V end lost 0 bases, the J end lost 6 bases, and 18 bases lay between the germline ends. The CDR3 loop is CASSQEGGCPYFEQYF. The DNA for the CDR3 is TGCGCCAGCAGCCAAGAAGGAGGGTGCCCGTATTTCGAGCAGTACTTC.

This clone appeared once. The chain employs TRBV6-1 and TRBJ2-7; 7 bases are a match to TRBD1. Germline V CDR1 and CDR2: MNHNS, SASEGT. V shed 6 bases, J shed 0 bases, and the junction held 5 bases outside the gene matches. The CDR3 is 14 residues long. Here the CDR3 reads CASRNRGASYEQYF. The CDR3 bases are TGTGCCAGCAGGAACAGGGGAGCCTCCTACGAGCAGTACTTC.

This clone showed up just a few times. The chain is built from TRBV28 and TRBJ1-5, with 8 positions matching TRBD1. The CDR3 extends over 16 amino acids. V was clipped by 1 base and J by 2 bases; unmatched bases: 4. Germline CDR1 and CDR2: MDHEN and SYDVKM. CDR3 in DNA: TGTGCCAGCAGTTTATTCGGACAGGGAGGCAATCAGCCCCAGCATTTT. Amino acid sequence: CASSLFGQGGNQPQHF.

The table lists this clone with a few counts. The sample contains more than one DNA sequence encoding this CDR3. The gene calls are TRBV27 and TRBJ1-3; D unclear. The V end lost 3 bases, the J end lost 3 bases, and 0 bases lay between the germline ends. CDR1 and CDR2 from the germline V gene are MNHEY and SMNVEV (reference sequence). This CDR3 comprises 11 residues. DNA of the CDR3: TGTGCCAGCAGTTTTGGAAACACCATATATTTT. Translated, it gives CASSFGNTIYF.

The chain is built from TRBV6-4 and TRBJ2-3; unclear D gene. Germline-derived CDR1 and CDR2 are MRHNA and SNTAGT. The CDR3 length is 13 residues. V dropped 6 bases and J dropped 2 bases, with 9 bases sitting between them. The CDR3 nucleotides read TGTGCCAGCAGCCCGGAACACACAGATACGCAGTATTTT. This encodes CASSPEHTDTQYF.

Worth noting for this clone: A read error may explain this, as a much larger clone is one base away. V and J are TRBV7-6 and TRBJ2-3; perhaps TRBD2 as D (6 bases). The CDR3 totals 12 residues. Germline assignment: CDR1 SGHVS and CDR2 FNYEAQ. As DNA, the CDR3 is TGTGCCAGCAGCCAATCGGGGGATACGCAGTGTTTT. Translated: CASSQSGDTQCF. Variable domain in full (rest from reference TRBV7-6 and TRBJ2-3): GAGVSQSPRYKVTKRGQDVALRCDPISGHVSLYWYRQALGQGPEFLTYFNYEAQQDKSGLPNDRFSAERPEGSISTLTIQRTEQRDSAMYRCASSQSGDTQCFGPGTRLTVL.

The CDR3 DNA reads TGTGCCAGCAGTGGCGGGCTAGCGGGGGAAAATGAGCAGTTCTTC. It encodes CASSGGLAGENEQFF. This chain uses TRBV2 with TRBJ2-1; 10 nucleotides agree with TRBD2. V trimming: 4 bases; J trimming: 7 bases; junction bases outside the gene matches: 7. The CDR3 extends over 15 amino acids. Germline V gene data show CDR1 as SNHLY and CDR2 as FYNNEI.

The chain links TRBV4-3 to TRBJ2-4; 9 bases line up with TRBD1. The CDR3 consists of 15 residues. With V trimmed by 0 bases and J by 5 bases, 2 bases remained unmatched. Germline assignment: CDR1 LGHNA and CDR2 YSLEER. CDR3 loop: CASSQEGQGQNIQYF. The CDR3, as DNA: TGCGCCAGCAGCCAAGAGGGACAGGGACAAAACATTCAGTACTTC.

The V and J genes are TRBV2 and TRBJ2-3; 8 bases are shared with TRBD1. Trimming removed 8 bases from V and 1 base from J; junction bases left unmatched: 8. The CDR3 runs 15 residues. In germline, CDR1 is SNHLY, CDR2 FYNNEI. In nucleotides, the CDR3 is TGTGCCAGCGACAGGGGAGTTACTGGCACAGATACGCAGTATTTT. Translation gives CASDRGVTGTDTQYF.

The gene calls are TRBV5-4 and TRBJ2-1, with D unclear. CDR3 size: 14 residues. CDR1 is SGHNT and CDR2 is YYREEE in the germline V gene (reference sequence). Trimming stripped 1 base from V and 6 bases from J, with 11 bases between. The CDR3 DNA reads TGTGCCAGCAGCTTGCAGTCCGGCGGCAATGAGCAGTTCTTC. Translated, it gives CASSLQSGGNEQFF.

This chain connects TRBV6-1 to TRBJ1-1; 9 nucleotides line up with TRBD1. CDR1 is MNHNS, CDR2 SASEGT, per germline. V gave up 1 base and J gave up 11 bases; unmatched junction bases: 5. This CDR3 region has 13 residues. CDR3 sequence (DNA): TGTGCCAGCAGTGAAGGGACAGGGGCTATGGCTTTCTTT. Its translation: CASSEGTGAMAFF.

This chain connects TRBV6-1 to TRBJ1-2; D gene ambiguous. The CDR3 spans 13 residues. V lost 1 base to trimming and J lost 8 bases, with 11 bases between them. The V gene's germline CDR1 is MNHNS and CDR2 SASEGT. CDR3 coding DNA: TGTGCCAGCAGTGAAGGACGGGAGGGAGGCTACACCTTC. It specifies CASSEGREGGYTF.

J is TRBJ1-4 and V is TRBV4-3; maybe TRBD1 (6 bases). Germline loops: CDR1 LGHNA, CDR2 YSLEER. Trimming cost V 2 bases and J 8 bases, with 12 bases left between them. CDR3 length: 14 amino acids. DNA for the CDR3: TGCGCCAGCAGCCAACTCAGGGGTGGGGAAAAACTGTTTTTT. It specifies CASSQLRGGEKLFF.

Only one count was recorded for this clone. The chain employs TRBV6-5 and TRBJ2-3; TRBD2 matches 12 bases. The CDR3 contains 15 residues. Trimming at V came to 5 bases and at J to 4 bases, leaving 4 bases not matched to a gene. Germline V lookup: CDR1 MNHEY, CDR2 SVGAGI. The CDR3 region has the DNA TGTGCCAGCAGTCTGACTAGCGGGAGATCAGATACGCAGTATTTT. Its protein is CASSLTSGRSDTQYF.

V is TRBV9 and J is TRBJ2-5; the D is unclear. This CDR3 spans 15 amino acids. Per germline, CDR1 SGDLS and CDR2 YYNGEE. V lost 0 bases, J lost 5 bases, and 14 bases lay in between. This CDR3 is CASSVATTTGETQYF. The CDR3 DNA reads as TGTGCCAGCAGCGTAGCTACCACCACCGGTGAGACCCAGTACTTC.

Notes on this clone: A far larger clone is off by one base, so a read error is likely. Within the sample, other DNA sequences also encode this same CDR3. The V and J genes are TRBV30 and TRBJ1-1; tentatively, D is TRBD1 (5 bases). CDR3 size: 12 residues. The germline CDR1 and CDR2 sequences are GTSNPN and SVGIG (reference sequence). The V end lost 8 bases, the J end lost 4 bases, and 14 bases lay between the germline ends. CDR3 sequence: CARKRGSTEAFF. CDR3 nucleotides: TGTGCCAGGAAGCGGGGGTCCACTGAAGCTTTCTTT.